This TCR beta chain originates from a study of blood T cell repertoires in COVID-19. Germline V gene lookup returns CDR1 SGHRS and CDR2 YFSETQ. Trimming pared 6 bases from V and 2 bases from J, leaving 11 bases between. The CDR3 sequence is 13 residues long. Assay: immunoSEQ multiplex PCR; the TCRdb copy retains only in-frame clones and omits some. Among under 200,000 clones listed, about four fifths were seen once. Participants' reported clinical history set cohort assignment. The TCR originated in an older woman who had recovered from COVID-19. The rearrangement links TRBV5-1 to TRBJ2-5, with D possibly matching TRBD1 (6 bases). Sample: PBMCs or T cells enriched from blood (not recorded which). As DNA, the CDR3 is TGCGCCAGCAATCCGGGACAACAAGAGACCCAGTACTTC. Translation gives CASNPGQQETQYF.